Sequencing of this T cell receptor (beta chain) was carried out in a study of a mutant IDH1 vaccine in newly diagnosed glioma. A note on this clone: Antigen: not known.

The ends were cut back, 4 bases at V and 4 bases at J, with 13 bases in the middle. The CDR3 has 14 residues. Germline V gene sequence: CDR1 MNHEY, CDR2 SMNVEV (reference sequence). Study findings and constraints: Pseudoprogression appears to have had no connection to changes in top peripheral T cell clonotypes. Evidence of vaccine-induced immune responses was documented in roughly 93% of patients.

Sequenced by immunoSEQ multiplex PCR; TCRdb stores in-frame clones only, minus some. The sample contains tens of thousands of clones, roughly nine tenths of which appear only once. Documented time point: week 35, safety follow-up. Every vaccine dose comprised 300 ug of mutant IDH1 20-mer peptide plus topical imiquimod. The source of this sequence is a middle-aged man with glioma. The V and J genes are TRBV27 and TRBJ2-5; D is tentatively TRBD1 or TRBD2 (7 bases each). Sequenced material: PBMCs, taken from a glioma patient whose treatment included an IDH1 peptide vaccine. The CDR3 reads CASSWEGAGETQYF. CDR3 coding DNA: TGTGCCAGCAGTTGGGAGGGGGCTGGAGAGACCCAGTACTTC.